This TCR beta chain was sequenced for a study of OX40 agonist ivuxolimab in advanced cancers. Sequencing was performed with immunoSEQ multiplex PCR; in TCRdb, only in-frame clones are kept and a portion is missing. The data contain 100,000 or so clones, roughly 90% of them singletons. CDR3 length: 15 amino acids. The germline V gene has CDR1 MNHNS and CDR2 SASEGT. The ends were cut back, 0 bases at V and 7 bases at J, with 13 bases in the middle. Comments on this clone: Its antigen is still unknown.

The study's findings and limits: Low normalized T-cell clonal expansion also characterized some of the nonresponders. Which antigen the expanded peripheral T cells recognized is unknown.

Systemic immunosuppression or autoimmune disease history was grounds to exclude patients. This chain links TRBV6-1 with TRBJ1-5; D gene uncertain. Sequencing was performed on CD4+ or CD8+ T cells sorted from blood, taken in a trial of the OX40 agonist ivuxolimab. This receptor was taken from an adult with an advanced solid tumor such as melanoma, head and neck, liver or kidney cancer. The CDR3 coding sequence is TGTGCCAGCAGTGAAGCGGGAAACCGCATACAGCCCCAGCATTTT. Its protein product is CASSEAGNRIQPQHF.